This T cell receptor (beta chain) is from a study of cytomegalovirus exposure and HLA in healthy donors. Findings of the study overall: Per a prior analysis, the majority of TCR beta V segments were productive roughly 87% or roughly 30% of the time.

PCR involved 60 Vbeta and 13 Jbeta primers. Clones were read by immunoSEQ multiplex PCR, and TCRdb kept only the in-frame ones, dropping some. This table holds 160,000 or so clones, approximately 80% found once. A remark on this clone: Its specificity is unknown.

This CDR3 contains 11 residues. Germline loops: CDR1 DFQATT, CDR2 SNEGSKA (reference sequence). V lost 6 bases and J lost 12; bases outside the gene matches: 10. The clonotype originates from a man younger than 35 in good health and CMV-seropositive. Sequencing was done on a sample of PBMCs. The chain is built from TRBV20-1 and TRBJ1-1; 7 nucleotides match TRBD1. The CDR3 spells CSAAGGLGSFF. The CDR3, as DNA: TGCAGTGCCGCAGGGGGTCTCGGGTCTTTCTTT.